This T cell receptor (beta chain) came from a study of blood T cells in healthy people across ages. The study, taken as a whole, reports: Diversity estimates drawn from one million T cells were deemed underestimates. Expanded clonotype shifts may have been confounded, as the donors had an unknown CMV status. Older age coincided with a roughly linear decline in TCR beta diversity per million T cells.

Next came a second PCR, run for about 7 to 12 cycles, which used a sample-barcoded 5' primer along with a J-beta primer mix. TCRdb redid the calling of the 5' RACE reads with MiXCR, one entry per CDR3 protein. Of 1.5 million to 2 million distinct CDR3 sequences listed, roughly 27% are singletons. This CDR3 has 14 amino acids. J gave up 7 bases and V 0 bases, and 6 bases lay outside the gene matches. The germline V gene encodes CDR1 SQVTM and CDR2 ANQGSEA. A word on this clonotype: No antigen is known for it.

The clonotype was recovered from a woman aged 25-40 years in good health. The chain uses TRBV29-1 and TRBJ1-2; TRBD1 agrees at 9 bases. The sequenced sample consisted of blood. In nucleotides, the CDR3 is TGCAGCGTTGAAGATCGGGACAGGGATCCTGGCTACACCTTC. Protein sequence: CSVEDRDRDPGYTF.